This TCR beta chain was captured in a study of identical twins. Broader study findings: Abundant beta clonotypes from cord blood had fewer insertions, unlike memory repertoires, which showed none.

Addition of a universal primer site occurred through template switching, and cDNA carried unique molecular identifiers. MiXCR, run by TCRdb on the 5' RACE reads, gives a single entry per CDR3 protein. The repertoire includes some 660,000 distinct CDR3 sequences, around 8.3% of them detected once, and about 0.98% sits in the top ten. Concerning this clonotype itself: Its target is not known.

All of the donors were Caucasians in good health. The CDR3 is made up of 15 amino acids. The V gene lost 3 bases and the J gene lost 2 bases, with 9 bases spanning the gap. Looked up from germline, CDR1 is KGHDR and CDR2 is SFDVKD. These data were also filed under a second study, of yellow fever vaccine responses in identical twins.

V gene TRBV24-1 combines with J gene TRBJ2-2, with D perhaps TRBD1 (5 bases). This receptor was taken from a woman between 18 and 29 years old in good health. Sequencing used PBMCs. CDR3 region: CATSDARENTGELFF. The CDR3 coding sequence is TGTGCCACCAGTGATGCCAGGGAAAACACCGGGGAGCTGTTTTTT.